Shown below are 10 T cell receptor beta chains from a single sample sequenced in a study of shared clonotypes between healthy human individuals. In the naive CD8 group, cells lacked CD45RO and were positively selected for CCR7, so terminally differentiated effector memory CD45RA+ cells were left out. Only in-frame clones appear in the TCRdb table, and some are missing; sequencing was by immunoSEQ multiplex PCR. Among about 700,000 clones, 92% were seen once, and the ten largest hold 24%. Sequencing used naive CD8+ T cells sorted from blood. The origin of the receptors is a man younger than 45 in good health.

The sample holds a few counts of this clone. The rearrangement uses TRBV27 and TRBJ2-5; no definite D call. The CDR3 loop spans 10 amino acids. V dropped 6 bases and J dropped 4 bases, with 3 bases sitting between them. The germline V gene encodes CDR1 MNHEY and CDR2 SMNVEV (reference sequence). The CDR3, as DNA: TGTGCCAGCAGCGGAGAGACCCAGTACTTC. It codes for CASSGETQYF.

The chain is built from TRBV19 and TRBJ2-3; maybe TRBD2 (7 bases). V shed 5 bases and J shed 0 bases, with 12 bases lying between them. The CDR3 is 15 residues long. Germline-derived CDR1 and CDR2 are LNHDA and SQIVND (reference sequence). The chain's CDR3 is CASSPEGGSTDTQYF. CDR3 sequence (DNA): TGTGCCAGTAGTCCGGAGGGGGGGAGCACAGATACGCAGTATTTT.

For this clone: Other DNA sequences in this specimen translate into the identical CDR3. The rearrangement joins TRBV4-1 to TRBJ2-7; TRBD2 is a possible D gene (6 bases). CDR1 and CDR2 from the germline V gene are MGHRA and YSYEKL. The CDR3 runs to 15 residues. V was pared by 4 bases and J by 0 bases, with 13 bases between. Here the CDR3 DNA reads TGCGCCAGCAGCCCGGGACTGGTTAGCTCCTACGAGCAGTACTTC. Translated, it gives CASSPGLVSSYEQYF.

This sequence joins TRBV11-2 and TRBJ1-3; D gene unclear. V gave up 5 bases and J gave up 6 bases, with 11 bases separating them. The germline gives CDR1 SGHAT, CDR2 FQNNGV. This CDR3 has 13 residues. The CDR3 loop reads CASSPSGENTIYF. CDR3 in DNA: TGTGCCAGCAGCCCCTCCGGAGAAAACACCATATATTTT.

This clone was seen only once. This chain links TRBV7-2 with TRBJ2-1; D is ambiguous. V lost 2 bases and J 4 bases, leaving 9 bases between the germline ends. CDR3 size: 14 residues. The germline V gene encodes CDR1 SGHTA and CDR2 FQGNSA. In nucleotides, the CDR3 is TGTGCCAGCAGCTTAATGCCTAGTTACAATGAGCAGTTCTTC. Its translation: CASSLMPSYNEQFF.

This chain connects TRBV7-2 to TRBJ1-1, with D unclear. The CDR3 is 12 residues long. Trimming removed 3 bases at V and 1 base at J, with 3 bases between. Germline V lookup: CDR1 SGHTA, CDR2 FQGNSA. CDR3 DNA sequence: TGTGCCAGCAGCTTTCGGAACACTGAAGCTTTCTTT. As protein: CASSFRNTEAFF.

The rearrangement links TRBV5-1 to TRBJ1-2; no clear D gene. V was pared by 1 base and J by 1 base, with 11 bases between. The CDR3 has 15 amino acids. Germline-derived CDR1 and CDR2 are SGHRS and YFSETQ. CDR3 DNA: TGCGCCAGCAGCTTGTTTTGGGAGGGTAACTATGGCTACACCTTC. This gives the protein CASSLFWEGNYGYTF.

In this sample, this clone turned up once. In DNA form, the CDR3 reads TGCGCCAGCAGCTTGGTGGCAGGGACCTATGGCTACACCTTC. This translates into CASSLVAGTYGYTF. This chain links TRBV5-1 with TRBJ1-2, with D possibly TRBD1 on 5 matching bases. Per germline, CDR1 SGHRS and CDR2 YFSETQ. The CDR3 totals 14 residues. The V and J ends lost 0 bases and 4 bases respectively, with 10 bases between them.

The V gene is TRBV7-9, the J gene TRBJ2-1; unclear D gene. The V gene lost 5 bases and the J gene lost 2 bases, with 4 bases spanning the gap. This CDR3 has 12 residues. The germline gives CDR1 SEHNR, CDR2 FQNEAQ (reference sequence). CDR3 DNA: TGTGCCAGCAGCCAAACCTACAATGAGCAGTTCTTC. It translates to CASSQTYNEQFF. The full variable domain, its missing parts supplied by reference TRBV7-9 and TRBJ2-1, is DTGVSQNPRHKITKRGQNVTFRCDPISEHNRLYWYRQTLGQGPEFLTYFQNEAQLEKSRLLSDRFSAERPKGSFSTLEIQRTEQGDSAMYLCASSQTYNEQFFGPGTRLTVL.

V usage is TRBV11-2 and J usage is TRBJ2-5; 14 bases match TRBD2. With 1 base clipped from V and 4 bases from J, the junction kept 8 bases outside the gene matches. The CDR3 has 18 residues. In germline, CDR1 is SGHAT, CDR2 FQNNGV. The CDR3 nucleotides read TGTGCCAGCAGCTTAGCTGTCGGACTAGCGGGAGGACTAGAGACCCAGTACTTC. It codes for CASSLAVGLAGGLETQYF.